The text below deals with one TCR beta chain. What it recognizes is unknown. CDR1 and CDR2 from the germline V gene are LNHDA and SQIVND (reference sequence). V lost 5 bases, J lost 0 bases, and 10 bases stayed unmatched. CDR3 size: 18 residues. There were TCR beta CDR3 regions amplified from RNA transcripts. TCR CDR3 regions were first amplified by RT-PCR with HTBI primers. TCRdb passed the multiplex PCR reads through MiXCR, listing each CDR3 protein once. The sample lists 690,000 or so distinct CDR3 sequences, 18% occurring once. The data stem from a study of T cells in Graves' hyperthyroidism and ophthalmopathy. Used for diagnoses were clinical symptoms, serum thyroxine and TRAb, thyroid ultrasound and orbital computed tomography. The blood was taken when hyperthyroidism was first diagnosed, before any ophthalmopathy symptoms showed up. Study-wide points: Separating ophthalmopathy from stable hyperthyroidism was achieved by a 13 V-J model. Also found in blood were most expanded thyroid clonotypes above 0.001.

The chain joins TRBV19 to TRBJ1-6; 7 bases are shared with TRBD1. This clonotype originated in a woman between 50 and 59 years old with Graves' hyperthyroidism that later progressed to Graves' ophthalmopathy. Material: blood. The chain's CDR3 is CASSPNPGQSSYNSPLHF. Here the CDR3 DNA reads TGTGCCAGTAGTCCGAACCCGGGACAGAGCTCCTATAATTCACCCCTCCACTTT.